The 18 T cell receptor beta chains in this list originate from one sample, sequenced in a study of T cell repertoires in cytomegalovirus infection. Their specific antigens are unknown. TCRdb re-derived calls from the reads in MiXCR, one entry per CDR3 protein. This repertoire shows hundreds of thousands of distinct CDR3 sequences, roughly a third found once; its top ten account for 17%. Source: cultured PBMCs, taken from culture after CMV antigen stimulation. The receptors stem from a human donor in good health (CMV status not recorded). Some clones in this sample may be carry-over from other donors' samples.

The chain links TRBV25-1 to TRBJ2-2, with 9 bases aligning to TRBD2. J was trimmed by 7 bases and V by 4 bases; bases with no gene match: 4. The CDR3 is 14 amino acids. In germline, CDR1 is MGHDK, CDR2 SYGVNS. CDR3 nucleotides: TGTGCCAGCAGTGGGGTAGCGGGAGTCGGGGAGCTGTTTTTT. Protein product: CASSGVAGVGELFF.

CDR3 DNA: TGCAGCGTTGTGGGGACTAGCGGGAGCACAGATACGCAGTATTTT. As protein: CSVVGTSGSTDTQYF. The J gene is TRBJ2-3, the V gene TRBV29-1; 12 positions agree with TRBD2. The CDR3 runs 15 residues. V shed 4 bases, J shed 0 bases, and the junction held 2 bases outside the gene matches. The germline V gene has CDR1 SQVTM and CDR2 ANQGSEA.

Written as DNA, the CDR3 is TGTGCCAGCAGCTGGATTGGACTCAGCTCCTACAATGAGCAGTTCTTC. Encoded protein: CASSWIGLSSYNEQFF. The chain recombines TRBV7-4 with TRBJ2-1; D may be TRBD2 (5 bases). Trimming shortened V by 4 bases and J by 0 bases, and 13 bases separated the two germline ends. CDR1 and CDR2 from the germline V gene are SGHVT and SQSDAQ. The CDR3 contains 16 residues.

In this sample, this clonotype turned up many times. The chain combines TRBV7-2 with TRBJ1-1; D gene uncertain. This CDR3 is built from 18 residues. Germline assignment: CDR1 SGHTA and CDR2 FQGNSA. V dropped 1 base and J dropped 1 base, with 19 bases sitting between them. DNA for the CDR3: TGTGCCAGCAGCTTAGGGCCAAGGACGTCTCGGAAGAACACTGAAGCTTTCTTT. Amino acid sequence: CASSLGPRTSRKNTEAFF.

The V call is TRBV30, the J call TRBJ1-1; D not resolved. Deletions cut 0 bases from V and 2 bases from J, with 7 bases between. This CDR3 has 13 residues. Germline values: CDR1 GTSNPN, CDR2 SVGIG (reference sequence). Here the CDR3 reads CAWSVGVNTEAFF. Here the CDR3 DNA reads TGTGCCTGGAGTGTTGGAGTTAACACTGAAGCTTTCTTT.

This clonotype was counted between two and nine times. The V gene is TRBV7-4, the J gene TRBJ1-2, with D perhaps matching TRBD1 (5 bases). Germline assignment: CDR1 SGHVT and CDR2 SQSDAQ. This CDR3 is built from 13 residues. Trimming removed 5 bases from V and 11 bases from J, with 18 bases in between. CDR3 residues: CASSEVRDGQYTF. In nucleotides, the CDR3 is TGTGCCAGCAGCGAAGTCAGGGACGGCCAGTACACCTTC.

This clonotype was counted a few times. The chain recombines TRBV7-2 with TRBJ1-2; no definite D call. The CDR3 totals 15 residues. The germline CDR1 and CDR2 sequences are SGHTA and FQGNSA. The V end lost 7 bases, the J end lost 2 bases, and 17 bases lay between the germline ends. As DNA, the CDR3 is TGTGCCAGCAACCACCCCAACACCCACAACTATGGCTACACCTTC. It codes for CASNHPNTHNYGYTF. The variable domain in full, completed from reference TRBV7-2 and TRBJ1-2, reads GAGVSQSPSNKVTEKGKDVELRCDPISGHTALYWYRQSLGQGLEFLIYFQGNSAPDKSGLPSDRFSAERTGGSVSTLTIQRTQQEDSAVYLCASNHPNTHNYGYTFGSGTRLTVV.

Only a few counts were recorded for this clonotype. The chain carries TRBV28 and TRBJ2-7; 9 bases match TRBD2. Unmatched junction bases numbered 6, after V lost 5 bases and J lost 4 bases. The CDR3 loop spans 14 amino acids. CDR1 and CDR2 from the germline V gene are MDHEN and SYDVKM. The CDR3 coding sequence is TGTGCCAGCAGTCTCGGACTAGCGACGTACGAGCAGTACTTC. Its protein product is CASSLGLATYEQYF.

This clonotype has only a few counts. V and J are TRBV7-2 and TRBJ1-1; unclear D gene. The V gene lost 5 bases and the J gene lost 4 bases, with 11 bases spanning the gap. The germline gives CDR1 SGHTA, CDR2 FQGNSA. This CDR3 has 13 amino acids. CDR3 sequence (DNA): TGTGCCAGCAGCCGCATGAAGGGCACTGAAGCTTTCTTT. Residues: CASSRMKGTEAFF.

This clonotype came up once. The genes are TRBV29-1 and TRBJ2-2, with D tentatively TRBD1 or TRBD2 (5 bases each). The CDR3 is 13 residues long. Germline CDR1 reads SQVTM; CDR2 reads ANQGSEA. The CDR3 reads CSGTTRGTGELFF. CDR3 bases: TGCAGTGGGACCACGCGAGGCACCGGGGAGCTGTTTTTT.

At least ten counts were recorded for this clonotype. The CDR3 DNA reads TGTGCCAGCAGCACTAATCCCGGGGGGAAGTACGAGCAGTACTTC. Encoded protein: CASSTNPGGKYEQYF. J is TRBJ2-7 and V is TRBV7-2; 7 bases agree with TRBD2. CDR3 length equals 15 residues. CDR1 SGHTA and CDR2 FQGNSA come from the germline V gene. V lost 5 bases to trimming and J lost 4 bases; unmatched junction nucleotides: 11. The full variable domain, in which reference TRBV7-2 and TRBJ2-7 provide the parts outside the CDR3, is GAGVSQSPSNKVTEKGKDVELRCDPISGHTALYWYRQSLGQGLEFLIYFQGNSAPDKSGLPSDRFSAERTGGSVSTLTIQRTQQEDSAVYLCASSTNPGGKYEQYFGPGTRLTVT.

The table lists this clonotype with a count of one. The chain employs TRBV19 and TRBJ2-7; the D gene is possibly TRBD1 (5 bases). Trimming left V 3 bases short and J 2 bases short, with 17 bases between. The CDR3 is made up of 16 amino acids. Germline V gene lookup returns CDR1 LNHDA and CDR2 SQIVND (reference sequence). The CDR3 nucleotides are TGTGCCAGTAGTATCAACGGGCAGGGTGACACCTACGAGCAGTACTTC. Its protein product is CASSINGQGDTYEQYF.

The chain combines TRBV12-5 with TRBJ1-2; 10 bases align to TRBD1. The CDR3 runs 15 residues. Germline V gives CDR1 LGHNT, CDR2 FRNRAP. Losses at the gene ends were 4 bases for V and 7 bases for J; bases not matched to a gene: 9. CDR3 region: CASGWAGTGVLGYTF. The CDR3 nucleotides are TGTGCTAGTGGTTGGGCCGGGACAGGGGTTCTTGGCTACACCTTC.

This chain uses TRBV7-6 with TRBJ2-2; TRBD2 agrees at 7 bases. V dropped 2 bases and J dropped 4; count of bases not matched to a gene: 10. The length of the CDR3 is 17 residues. Germline assignment: CDR1 SGHVS and CDR2 FNYEAQ. DNA for the CDR3: TGTGCCAGCAGCTTACTTGCTAGCGGATCGTCCACCGGGGAGCTGTTTTTT. Residues: CASSLLASGSSTGELFF.

This clonotype has a handful of counts. The genes are TRBV28 and TRBJ2-3; no reliable D call. The CDR3 runs 13 residues. V dropped 3 bases and J dropped 5 bases, with 9 bases sitting between them. Germline CDR1 and CDR2: MDHEN and SYDVKM. The CDR3 bases are TGTGCCAGCAGTTTGGGGAACATAGATACGCAGTATTTT. As protein: CASSLGNIDTQYF.

This clonotype showed up many times. CDR3 DNA: TGTGCCAGCAGTTTAGGGGGGACCCAGTACTTC. It translates to CASSLGGTQYF. This chain links TRBV25-1 with TRBJ2-3; D is possibly TRBD1 (6 bases). The assigned J gene may be wrong: the sequence end matches TRBJ2-5 better. There are 11 residues in the CDR3. Germline V CDR1 and CDR2: MGHDK, SYGVNS.

This clonotype was observed at least ten times. The rearrangement joins TRBV7-2 to TRBJ1-2, with a possible D match to TRBD1 (6 bases). CDR3 size: 14 residues. CDR1 and CDR2 (germline): SGHTA, FQGNSA. Trimming removed 5 bases from V and 7 bases from J, with 17 bases in between. CDR3 loop: CASSTGGTKSGYTF. In DNA, the CDR3 is TGTGCCAGCAGCACGGGGGGGACAAAGTCTGGCTACACCTTC.

V gene TRBV24-1 combines with J gene TRBJ2-1; D may be TRBD1 (5 bases). Germline CDR1 and CDR2: KGHDR and SFDVKD. This CDR3 comprises 14 residues. V was pared by 1 base and J by 7 bases, with 10 bases between. The CDR3 protein is CATSDLSGLNEQFF. Here the CDR3 DNA reads TGTGCCACCAGTGATTTATCAGGGTTAAATGAGCAGTTCTTC.